This T cell receptor (beta chain) emerged from a study of T cells in Graves' hyperthyroidism and ophthalmopathy. RNA transcripts yielded amplified TCR beta CDR3 regions. When the TCR CDR3 underwent first-round RT-PCR, the HTBI primer set was used. TCRdb independently ran MiXCR on the multiplex PCR reads; one entry per CDR3 protein. The sample lists around 520,000 distinct CDR3 sequences, around a quarter seen once, with about 11% in the top ten. The V and J ends lost 2 bases and 5 bases respectively, with 12 bases between them. The CDR3 totals 14 residues. Germline V gene lookup returns CDR1 SEHNR and CDR2 FQNEAQ (reference sequence).

The receptor's source is a woman aged 30 to 39 with Graves' ophthalmopathy. The chain recombines TRBV7-9 with TRBJ2-5; tentatively, D is TRBD1 (5 bases). The sequencing sample was made of blood. The DNA of the CDR3 is TGTGCCAGCAGCTTAAATCAGGGCCGGGAGACCCAGTACTTC. Its protein is CASSLNQGRETQYF.